This record looks at one TCR beta chain sequence and its context. Trimming stripped 4 bases from V and 7 bases from J, with 17 bases between. CDR3 length equals 13 residues. CDR1 is GTSNPN and CDR2 is SVGIG in the germline V gene (reference sequence). Source study methods: Reference gene primer amplification in the assay estimated nucleated cell counts. Produced via immunoSEQ multiplex PCR; TCRdb's table is partial and in-frame only. That table supplies the V and J calls and clone size; D and trimming were determined from the DNA. The sample contains 200,000 to 250,000 clones, about 88% of which appear only once. This sample is drawn from a study of blood T cell repertoires in COVID-19. Looking at the study overall: COVID-19 samples from acute and convalescent phases originated in the United States, Italy and Spain. T cells, B-cell-depleted T cells, or PBMCs supplied cDNA or gDNA.

The chain couples TRBV30 to TRBJ2-7; no clear D. The sequenced sample consisted of peripheral blood. The sequence derives from a man aged 35 to 55 with acute or convalescent COVID-19. The CDR3 sequence is CAWTPDLKLEQYF. In DNA form, the CDR3 reads TGTGCCTGGACCCCCGATTTGAAACTGGAGCAGTACTTC.